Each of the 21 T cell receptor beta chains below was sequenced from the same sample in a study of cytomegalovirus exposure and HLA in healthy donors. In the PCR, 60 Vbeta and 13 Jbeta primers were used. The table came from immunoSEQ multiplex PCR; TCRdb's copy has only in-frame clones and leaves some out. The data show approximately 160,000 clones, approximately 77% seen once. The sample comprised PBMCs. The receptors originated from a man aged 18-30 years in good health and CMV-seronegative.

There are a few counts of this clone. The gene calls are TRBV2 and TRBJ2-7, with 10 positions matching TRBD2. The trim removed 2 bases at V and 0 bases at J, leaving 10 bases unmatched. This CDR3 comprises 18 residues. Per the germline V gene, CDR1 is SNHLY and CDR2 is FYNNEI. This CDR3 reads CASSESASGSASSYEQYF. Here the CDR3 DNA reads TGTGCCAGCAGTGAATCGGCTAGCGGGAGCGCCAGCTCCTACGAGCAGTACTTC.

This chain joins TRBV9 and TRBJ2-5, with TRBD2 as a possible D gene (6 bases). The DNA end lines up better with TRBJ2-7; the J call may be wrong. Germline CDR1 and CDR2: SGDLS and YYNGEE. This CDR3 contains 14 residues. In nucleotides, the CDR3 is TGTGCCAGCAGCCCTCGGGGGACGGGCTACGAGCAGTACTTC. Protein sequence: CASSPRGTGYEQYF.

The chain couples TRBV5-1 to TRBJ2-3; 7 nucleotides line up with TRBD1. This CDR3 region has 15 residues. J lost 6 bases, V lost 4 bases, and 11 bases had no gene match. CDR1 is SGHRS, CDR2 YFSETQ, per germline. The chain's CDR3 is CASSQQGPQSDTQYF. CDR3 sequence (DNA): TGCGCCAGCAGCCAACAGGGGCCCCAGTCGGATACGCAGTATTTT. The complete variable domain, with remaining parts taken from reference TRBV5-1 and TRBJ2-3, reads KAGVTQTPRYLIKTRGQQVTLSCSPISGHRSVSWYQQTPGQGLQFLFEYFSETQRNKGNFPGRFSGRQFSNSRSEMNVSTLELGDSALYLCASSQQGPQSDTQYFGPGTRLTVL.

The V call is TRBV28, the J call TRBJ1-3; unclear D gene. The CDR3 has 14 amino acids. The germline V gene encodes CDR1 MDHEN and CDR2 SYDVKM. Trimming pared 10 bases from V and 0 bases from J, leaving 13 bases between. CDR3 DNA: TGTGCCACCCGAGCAGGTTACTCTGGAAACACCATATATTTT. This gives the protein CATRAGYSGNTIYF. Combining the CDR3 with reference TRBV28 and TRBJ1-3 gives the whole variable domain DVKVTQSSRYLVKRTGEKVFLECVQDMDHENMFWYRQDPGLGLRLIYFSYDVKMKEKGDIPEGYSVSREKKERFSLILESASTNQTSMYLCATRAGYSGNTIYFGEGSWLTVV.

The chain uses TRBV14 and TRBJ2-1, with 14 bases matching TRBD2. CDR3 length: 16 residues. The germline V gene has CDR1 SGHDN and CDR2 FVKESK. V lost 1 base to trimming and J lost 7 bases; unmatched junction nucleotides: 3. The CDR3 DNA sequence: TGTGCCAGCAGCCAAGGGACTAGCGGGAGGTTTAATGAGCAGTTCTTC. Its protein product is CASSQGTSGRFNEQFF. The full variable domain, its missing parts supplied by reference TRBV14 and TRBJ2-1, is EAGVTQFPSHSVIEKGQTVTLRCDPISGHDNLYWYRRVMGKEIKFLLHFVKESKQDESGMPNNRFLAERTGGTYSTLKVQPAELEDSGVYFCASSQGTSGRFNEQFFGPGTRLTVL.

CDR3 amino acids: CASSFTGTSEGETQYF. As DNA, the CDR3 is TGCGCCAGCAGCTTCACCGGGACTAGCGAGGGAGAGACCCAGTACTTC. The chain is built from TRBV5-1 and TRBJ2-5; TRBD2 aligns across 10 bases. The CDR3 is 16 amino acids. Germline loops: CDR1 SGHRS, CDR2 YFSETQ. Trimming cost V 2 bases and J 4 bases; bases outside gene matches: 8.

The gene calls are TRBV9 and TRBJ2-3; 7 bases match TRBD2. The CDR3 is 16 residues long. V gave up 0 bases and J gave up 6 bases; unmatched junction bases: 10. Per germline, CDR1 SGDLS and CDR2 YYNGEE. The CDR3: CASSVGGGRASDTQYF. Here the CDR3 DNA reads TGTGCCAGCAGCGTAGGAGGAGGGAGGGCCTCGGATACGCAGTATTTT.

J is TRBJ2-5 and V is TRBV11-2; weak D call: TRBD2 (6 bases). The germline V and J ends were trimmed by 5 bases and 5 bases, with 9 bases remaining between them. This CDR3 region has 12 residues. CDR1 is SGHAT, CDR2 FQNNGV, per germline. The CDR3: CASSRGGETQYF. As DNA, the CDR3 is TGTGCCAGCAGCCGCGGAGGGGAGACCCAGTACTTC.

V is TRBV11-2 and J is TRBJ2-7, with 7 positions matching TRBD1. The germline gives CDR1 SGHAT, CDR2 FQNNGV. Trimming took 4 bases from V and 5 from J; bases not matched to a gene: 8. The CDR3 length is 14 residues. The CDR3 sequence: CASSSGQTPHEQYF. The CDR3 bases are TGTGCCAGCAGCTCGGGACAGACTCCCCACGAGCAGTACTTC.

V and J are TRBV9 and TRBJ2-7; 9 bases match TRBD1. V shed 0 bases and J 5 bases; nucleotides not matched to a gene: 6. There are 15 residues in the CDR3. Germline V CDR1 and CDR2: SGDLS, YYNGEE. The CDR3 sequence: CASSVVTGGVDEQYF. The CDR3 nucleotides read TGTGCCAGCAGCGTAGTGACAGGGGGGGTGGACGAGCAGTACTTC.

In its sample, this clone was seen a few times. CDR3 residues: CASSGTGSTEAFF. The CDR3 bases are TGTGCCAGCAGCGGTACAGGGAGCACTGAAGCTTTCTTT. This sequence joins TRBV7-9 and TRBJ1-1, with a possible D match to TRBD1 (6 bases). The CDR3 runs 13 residues. The V gene's germline CDR1 is SEHNR and CDR2 FQNEAQ (reference sequence). The V end was cut by 5 bases, the J end by 4 bases, with 11 bases between.

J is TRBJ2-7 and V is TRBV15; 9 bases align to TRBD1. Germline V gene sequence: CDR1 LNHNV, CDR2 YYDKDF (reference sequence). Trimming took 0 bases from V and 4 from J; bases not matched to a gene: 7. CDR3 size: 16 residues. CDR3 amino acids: CATSRDRDRVGYEQYF. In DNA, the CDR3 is TGTGCCACCAGCAGAGATCGGGACAGGGTCGGGTACGAGCAGTACTTC.

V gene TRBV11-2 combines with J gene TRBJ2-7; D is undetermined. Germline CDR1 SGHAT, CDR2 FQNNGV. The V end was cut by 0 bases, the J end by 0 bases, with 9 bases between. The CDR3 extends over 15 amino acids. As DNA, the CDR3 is TGTGCCAGCAGCTTAGAGGCGGTTTCCTCCTACGAGCAGTACTTC. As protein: CASSLEAVSSYEQYF.

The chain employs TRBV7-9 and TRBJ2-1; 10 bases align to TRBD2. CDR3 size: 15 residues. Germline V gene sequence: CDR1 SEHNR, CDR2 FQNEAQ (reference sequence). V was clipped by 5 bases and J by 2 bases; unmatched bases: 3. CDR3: CASSISGRAYNEQFF. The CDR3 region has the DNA TGTGCCAGCAGCATAAGCGGGAGGGCCTACAATGAGCAGTTCTTC.

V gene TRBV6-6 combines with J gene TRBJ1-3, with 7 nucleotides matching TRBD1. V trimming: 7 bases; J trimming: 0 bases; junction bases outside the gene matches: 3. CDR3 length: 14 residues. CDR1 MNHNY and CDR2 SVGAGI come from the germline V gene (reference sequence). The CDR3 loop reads CASIQGDSGNTIYF. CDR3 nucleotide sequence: TGTGCCAGCATCCAGGGGGACTCTGGAAACACCATATATTTT.

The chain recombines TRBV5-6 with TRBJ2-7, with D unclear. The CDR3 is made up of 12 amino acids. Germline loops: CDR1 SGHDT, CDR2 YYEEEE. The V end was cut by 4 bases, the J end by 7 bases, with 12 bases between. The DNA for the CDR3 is TGTGCCAGCAGCCCGTCCGTCGGGGAGCAGTACTTC. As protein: CASSPSVGEQYF.

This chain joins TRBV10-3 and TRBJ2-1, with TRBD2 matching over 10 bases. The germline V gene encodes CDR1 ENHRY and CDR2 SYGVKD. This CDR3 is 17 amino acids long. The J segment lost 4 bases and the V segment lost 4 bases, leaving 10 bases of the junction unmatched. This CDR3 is CAISGGSGRSIYNEQFF. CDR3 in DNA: TGTGCCATCAGTGGGGGTAGCGGGAGGTCCATTTACAATGAGCAGTTCTTC.

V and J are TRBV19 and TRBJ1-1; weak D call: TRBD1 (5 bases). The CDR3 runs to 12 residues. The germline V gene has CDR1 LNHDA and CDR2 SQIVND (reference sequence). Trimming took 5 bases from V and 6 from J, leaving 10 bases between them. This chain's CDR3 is CASSYLGAEAFF. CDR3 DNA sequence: TGTGCCAGTAGTTACCTAGGGGCTGAAGCTTTCTTT.

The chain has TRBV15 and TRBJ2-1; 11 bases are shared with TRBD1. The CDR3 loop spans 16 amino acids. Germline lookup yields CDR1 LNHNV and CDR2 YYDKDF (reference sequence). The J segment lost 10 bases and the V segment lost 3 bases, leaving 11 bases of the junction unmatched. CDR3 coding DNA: TGTGCCACCAGCAGGGGCGGGACAGGGGGTACCGGCGAGCAGTTCTTC. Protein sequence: CATSRGGTGGTGEQFF.

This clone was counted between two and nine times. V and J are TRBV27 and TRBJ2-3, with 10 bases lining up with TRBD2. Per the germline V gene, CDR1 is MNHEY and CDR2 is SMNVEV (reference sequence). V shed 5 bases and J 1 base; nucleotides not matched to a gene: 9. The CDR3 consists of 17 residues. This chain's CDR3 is CASSRPPAGGGTDTQYF. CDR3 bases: TGTGCCAGCAGTCGCCCCCCAGCGGGAGGGGGCACAGATACGCAGTATTTT.

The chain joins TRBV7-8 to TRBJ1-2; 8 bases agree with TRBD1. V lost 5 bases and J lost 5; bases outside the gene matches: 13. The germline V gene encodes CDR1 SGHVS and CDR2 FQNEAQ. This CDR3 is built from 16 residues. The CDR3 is CASSPRTGSGEYGYTF. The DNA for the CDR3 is TGTGCCAGCAGCCCCCGGACAGGGTCGGGCGAGTATGGCTACACCTTC.